A single sample gave rise to the 32 T cell receptor beta chains below, sequenced in a study of blood T cell repertoires in COVID-19. TCRdb's table, derived via immunoSEQ multiplex PCR, lists solely in-frame clones and lacks some. The sample consists of more than 20,000 clones, 75% to 95% of them appearing once. Sequencing input: peripheral blood. The receptors derive from a human donor in a cohort sampled during active COVID-19.

The rearrangement joins TRBV7-9 to TRBJ1-2, with D perhaps TRBD1 (6 bases). The CDR3 is 14 residues long. V lost 5 bases, J lost 6 bases, and 16 bases lay in between. Per germline, CDR1 SEHNR and CDR2 FQNEAQ (reference sequence). The CDR3 here is CASSPQGNPNGYTF. The CDR3 region has the DNA TGTGCCAGCAGCCCTCAGGGGAATCCTAATGGCTACACCTTC.

This clone was counted once. The chain couples TRBV18 to TRBJ1-4, with D perhaps matching TRBD1 (6 bases). Deletions cut 7 bases from V and 5 bases from J, with 11 bases between. Looked up from germline, CDR1 is KGHSH and CDR2 is LQKENI. This CDR3 has 13 residues. CDR3 DNA: TGTGCCAGCTGCCAACAGGGAAATGAAAAACTGTTTTTT. Its translation is CASCQQGNEKLFF.

The rearrangement joins TRBV7-9 to TRBJ1-1; D is unresolved. CDR3 length: 12 amino acids. Germline assignment: CDR1 SEHNR and CDR2 FQNEAQ (reference sequence). The V gene lost 5 bases and the J gene lost 3 bases, with 7 bases spanning the gap. The CDR3 protein is CASSPLDTEAFF. CDR3 bases: TGTGCCAGCAGCCCACTTGACACTGAAGCTTTCTTT.

This CDR3 is CASSLQGLQETQYF. The CDR3, as DNA: TGCGCCAGCAGCCTACAGGGGCTCCAAGAGACCCAGTACTTC. The V and J genes are TRBV5-1 and TRBJ2-5; 7 nucleotides agree with TRBD1. CDR1 is SGHRS, CDR2 YFSETQ, per germline. V lost 4 bases to trimming and J lost 1 base; unmatched junction nucleotides: 4. CDR3 length: 14 residues.

The J gene is TRBJ2-7, the V gene TRBV9, with 7 bases that match TRBD1. Germline lookup yields CDR1 SGDLS and CDR2 YYNGEE. This CDR3 is built from 17 residues. J was trimmed by 4 bases and V by 3 bases; bases with no gene match: 16. The CDR3 spells CASSEGAPLLEGYEQYF. CDR3 DNA sequence: TGTGCCAGCAGCGAGGGGGCTCCCCTTTTAGAAGGTTACGAGCAGTACTTC.

The chain employs TRBV9 and TRBJ2-1; perhaps TRBD2 as D (5 bases). V was shortened by 2 bases and J by 0 bases, with 12 bases between the two germline ends. Germline assignment: CDR1 SGDLS and CDR2 YYNGEE. CDR3 length: 16 residues. The DNA for the CDR3 is TGTGCCAGCAGCGTCTCGGGGATAAGCTCCTACAATGAGCAGTTCTTC. This encodes CASSVSGISSYNEQFF.

This rearrangement joins TRBV3-1 (or the pseudogene TRBV3-2) to TRBJ2-1; 11 nucleotides line up with TRBD2. The V and J ends lost 0 bases and 7 bases, in that order; junction bases with no gene match: 5. This CDR3 spans 16 amino acids. The V gene's germline CDR1 is LGHDT and CDR2 YNNKEL (reference sequence). For the CDR3, the DNA is TGTGCCAGCAGCCAAGATACGGTAGCGGGGGGGAATGAGCAGTTCTTC. This gives the protein CASSQDTVAGGNEQFF.

This chain links TRBV9 with TRBJ2-2; 7 nucleotides match TRBD2. Germline-derived CDR1 and CDR2 are SGDLS and YYNGEE. CDR3 size: 14 residues. V lost 1 base to trimming and J lost 8 bases; unmatched junction nucleotides: 5. CDR3 nucleotides: TGTGCCAGCAGCGTACTAGCGGCTTTAGGGGAGCTGTTTTTT. Translated: CASSVLAALGELFF.

The chain employs TRBV7-6 and TRBJ2-3, with 9 bases fitting TRBD1. The CDR3 spans 16 residues. Germline values: CDR1 SGHVS, CDR2 FNYEAQ. The trim removed 5 bases at V and 4 bases at J, leaving 10 bases unmatched. The CDR3 region has the DNA TGTGCCAGCAGCCAGGTGGGAGGACAGGGGCCAGATACGCAGTATTTT. Protein: CASSQVGGQGPDTQYF.

This clone came up once. The genes are TRBV27 and TRBJ1-1, with D possibly being TRBD1 (6 bases). This CDR3 has 14 amino acids. The germline V gene has CDR1 MNHEY and CDR2 SMNVEV (reference sequence). V was pared by 3 bases and J by 1 base, with 9 bases between. The CDR3 region has the DNA TGTGCCAGCAGTTTCTCAGGGGCGAACACTGAAGCTTTCTTT. Its translation: CASSFSGANTEAFF.

As concerns this clone: Other DNA sequences in this specimen translate into the identical CDR3. The chain employs TRBV12-3 or TRBV12-4 and TRBJ1-2, with 8 bases fitting TRBD1. The CDR3 runs 12 residues. V lost 5 bases to trimming and J lost 5 bases; unmatched junction nucleotides: 1. The CDR3 coding sequence is TGTGCCAGCAGTACAGGGGGGTATGGCTACACCTTC. Translating it yields CASSTGGYGYTF.

J is TRBJ2-7 and V is TRBV29-1; TRBD2 might be the D (5 bases). Germline CDR1 is SQVTM and CDR2 is ANQGSEA. Deletions cut 0 bases from V and 0 bases from J, with 12 bases between. This CDR3 comprises 15 residues. CDR3 bases: TGCAGCGTTGAAGATCCGGGTGGGAGCTCCTACGAGCAGTACTTC. This codes for CSVEDPGGSSYEQYF.

V gene TRBV27 combines with J gene TRBJ1-5; D possibly corresponds to TRBD1 (5 bases). The germline CDR1 and CDR2 sequences are MNHEY and SMNVEV (reference sequence). V shed 3 bases and J shed 7 bases, with 16 bases lying between them. The CDR3 sequence is 15 residues long. The CDR3 region has the DNA TGTGCCAGCAGTTTGGAGGGGTTAGGAAGGCAGCCCCAGCATTTT. Residues: CASSLEGLGRQPQHF.

J is TRBJ2-2 and V is TRBV9; D perhaps matches TRBD2 (5 bases). Looked up from germline, CDR1 is SGDLS and CDR2 is YYNGEE. The CDR3 has 16 amino acids. Trimming pared 2 bases from V and 2 bases from J, leaving 13 bases between. CDR3 sequence (DNA): TGTGCCAGCAGCGTGGAATTTCCGGGAAACACCGGGGAGCTGTTTTTT. Protein: CASSVEFPGNTGELFF.

CDR3 nucleotides: TGTGCCAGCAGCCAACCGGGGGGGAACGAAAAACTGTTTTTT. Amino acid sequence: CASSQPGGNEKLFF. The chain carries TRBV3-1 (or the pseudogene TRBV3-2) and TRBJ1-4, with TRBD1 as a possible D gene (5 bases). This CDR3 has 14 residues. V shed 2 bases and J shed 8 bases, with 12 bases lying between them. Germline V gene lookup returns CDR1 LGHDT and CDR2 YNNKEL (reference sequence).

The DNA of the CDR3 is TGTGCCAGCTCACCACCCTCCAACACCGGGGAGCTGTTTTTT. Encoded protein: CASSPPSNTGELFF. The chain recombines TRBV18 with TRBJ2-2; D gene unclear. This CDR3 region has 14 residues. From germline, CDR1 is KGHSH and CDR2 LQKENI. Trimming left V 0 bases short and J 2 bases short, with 4 bases between. The full variable domain, completed using reference TRBV18 and TRBJ2-2, is NAGVMQNPRHLVRRRGQEARLRCSPMKGHSHVYWYRQLPEEGLKFMVYLQKENIIDESGMPKERFSAEFPKEGPSILRIQQVVRGDSAAYFCASSPPSNTGELFFGEGSRLTVL.

V and J are TRBV11-2 and TRBJ2-1; D might be TRBD1 (6 bases). V was trimmed by 3 bases and J by 9 bases, leaving 12 bases between them. The CDR3 totals 13 residues. Germline V gene data show CDR1 as SGHAT and CDR2 as FQNNGV. The CDR3 coding sequence is TGTGCCAGCAGCTTCGGGACACAACTTGAGCAGTTCTTC. This codes for CASSFGTQLEQFF.

In its sample, this clone was seen once. The CDR3 region is CASKTRQASHEKLFF. Here the CDR3 DNA reads TGTGCCAGCAAAACCCGACAGGCCTCCCATGAAAAACTGTTTTTT. The chain carries TRBV4-2 and TRBJ1-4, with D possibly being TRBD1 (6 bases). Germline-derived CDR1 and CDR2 are LGHNA and YNFKEQ. V lost 7 bases to trimming and J lost 6 bases, with 18 bases between them. The CDR3 contains 15 residues.

The chain employs TRBV7-9 and TRBJ1-1; the D is unclear. The CDR3 extends over 13 amino acids. V lost 4 bases and J lost 0, with 6 bases in between. CDR1 and CDR2 from the germline V gene are SEHNR and FQNEAQ (reference sequence). CDR3 nucleotides: TGTGCCAGCAGCTACTCCTTGAACACTGAAGCTTTCTTT. Translating it yields CASSYSLNTEAFF. The full variable domain, in which reference TRBV7-9 and TRBJ1-1 provide the parts outside the CDR3, is DTGVSQNPRHKITKRGQNVTFRCDPISEHNRLYWYRQTLGQGPEFLTYFQNEAQLEKSRLLSDRFSAERPKGSFSTLEIQRTEQGDSAMYLCASSYSLNTEAFFGQGTRLTVV.

This sequence joins TRBV27 and TRBJ1-5; D is undetermined. CDR3 length: 13 residues. CDR1 and CDR2 from the germline V gene are MNHEY and SMNVEV (reference sequence). Between the trimmed V and J ends, which lost 4 bases and 12 bases, there was a span of 16 bases. The CDR3 reads CASSSITGTSQHF. CDR3 bases: TGTGCCAGCAGTTCGATCACGGGTACCAGCCAGCATTTT.

The V and J genes are TRBV5-1 and TRBJ2-2, with D perhaps matching TRBD2 (6 bases). CDR1 and CDR2 from the germline V gene are SGHRS and YFSETQ. Trimming shortened V by 0 bases and J by 3 bases, and 9 bases separated the two germline ends. The CDR3 is 15 amino acids. CDR3 nucleotide sequence: TGCGCCAGCAGCTTGGGGCGGGGCTACACCGGGGAGCTGTTTTTT. Amino acid sequence: CASSLGRGYTGELFF.

V is TRBV6-1 and J is TRBJ2-2, with 9 nucleotides matching TRBD1. This CDR3 has 17 amino acids. CDR1 and CDR2 from the germline V gene are MNHNS and SASEGT. Trimming removed 4 bases from V and 2 bases from J; junction bases left unmatched: 8. CDR3 DNA sequence: TGTGCCAGCAGTGTCTCCGGGACAGGGCTAAACACCGGGGAGCTGTTTTTT. It encodes CASSVSGTGLNTGELFF.

The rearrangement uses TRBV4-2 and TRBJ1-5; a weak D match, TRBD1 (6 bases). This CDR3 is 17 amino acids long. Germline CDR1 is LGHNA and CDR2 is YNFKEQ. Trimming stripped 0 bases from V and 6 bases from J, with 18 bases between. As DNA, the CDR3 is TGTGCCAGCAGCCAAGATGAAAGCAGGGGTCAACGTCAGCCCCAGCATTTT. It yields the protein CASSQDESRGQRQPQHF.

This chain uses TRBV19 with TRBJ1-2, with TRBD1 as a possible D gene (5 bases). Germline V gives CDR1 LNHDA, CDR2 SQIVND (reference sequence). V dropped 3 bases and J dropped 4 bases, with 9 bases sitting between them. CDR3 length equals 13 residues. The CDR3 DNA sequence: TGTGCCAGTAGTATGGGGCAGTCCTATGGCTACACCTTC. The encoded protein is CASSMGQSYGYTF. The full variable domain, in which reference TRBV19 and TRBJ1-2 provide the parts outside the CDR3, is DGGITQSPKYLFRKEGQNVTLSCEQNLNHDAMYWYRQDPGQGLRLIYYSQIVNDFQKGDIAEGYSVSREKKESFPLTVTSAQKNPTAFYLCASSMGQSYGYTFGSGTRLTVV.

The rearrangement uses TRBV13 and TRBJ2-3, with 8 bases aligning to TRBD1. With 5 bases clipped from V and 4 bases from J, the junction kept 8 bases outside the gene matches. Per the germline V gene, CDR1 is PRHDT and CDR2 is FYEKMQ (reference sequence). The CDR3 has 15 amino acids. CDR3 amino acids: CASSQGTGSSDTQYF. Here the CDR3 DNA reads TGTGCCAGCAGCCAGGGGACAGGATCCTCAGATACGCAGTATTTT.

This chain uses TRBV9 with TRBJ2-1; no clear D gene. V was pared by 2 bases and J by 6 bases, with 21 bases between. Germline V gene data show CDR1 as SGDLS and CDR2 as YYNGEE. The CDR3 length is 17 residues. The CDR3 nucleotides read TGTGCCAGCAGCGTTCCCCCCCGGGTTACTTCGGGCAATGAGCAGTTCTTC. Its protein product is CASSVPPRVTSGNEQFF.

V usage is TRBV30 and J usage is TRBJ1-1, with TRBD1 as a possible D gene (6 bases). The V end lost 5 bases, the J end lost 6 bases, and 19 bases lay between the germline ends. Germline loops: CDR1 GTSNPN, CDR2 SVGIG (reference sequence). The CDR3 is 14 residues long. CDR3 bases: TGTGCCTGGGCCAACAGGGCCGTCCTTGCTGAAGCTTTCTTT. Its protein is CAWANRAVLAEAFF. The whole variable domain, remainder taken from reference TRBV30 and TRBJ1-1, is SQTIHQWPATLVQPVGSPLSLECTVEGTSNPNLYWYRQAAGRGLQLLFYSVGIGQISSEVPQNLSASRPQDRQFILSSKKLLLSDSGFYLCAWANRAVLAEAFFGQGTRLTVV.

The chain joins TRBV5-1 to TRBJ2-1, with 13 bases lining up with TRBD2. With V trimmed by 1 base and J by 1 base, 5 bases remained unmatched. The V gene's germline CDR1 is SGHRS and CDR2 YFSETQ. This CDR3 is 18 amino acids long. This chain's CDR3 is CASSLQLAGGRSYNEQFF. CDR3 DNA sequence: TGCGCCAGCAGCTTGCAACTAGCGGGGGGGAGGTCCTACAATGAGCAGTTCTTC. Filled out from reference TRBV5-1 and TRBJ2-1, the complete variable domain reads KAGVTQTPRYLIKTRGQQVTLSCSPISGHRSVSWYQQTPGQGLQFLFEYFSETQRNKGNFPGRFSGRQFSNSRSEMNVSTLELGDSALYLCASSLQLAGGRSYNEQFFGPGTRLTVL.

The chain has TRBV9 and TRBJ2-7; 10 nucleotides line up with TRBD2. V lost 2 bases and J lost 2; bases outside the gene matches: 4. Germline values: CDR1 SGDLS, CDR2 YYNGEE. The CDR3 runs to 15 residues. The CDR3 loop reads CASSVTSGLTYEQYF. The CDR3 DNA reads as TGTGCCAGCAGCGTGACTAGCGGGTTAACCTACGAGCAGTACTTC.

V and J are TRBV10-1 and TRBJ2-5; no clear D gene. In germline, CDR1 is WNHNN, CDR2 SYGVQD (reference sequence). The CDR3 is made up of 14 amino acids. The ends were cut back, 0 bases at V and 1 base at J, with 6 bases in the middle. The CDR3 nucleotides are TGCGCCAGCAGTGAGTCGTCAGGCCAAGAGACCCAGTACTTC. It is translated as CASSESSGQETQYF.

The genes are TRBV6-2 or TRBV6-3 and TRBJ1-5; 7 nucleotides agree with TRBD1. The CDR3 spans 16 residues. From germline, CDR1 is MNHEY and CDR2 SVGEGT. After removal of 0 bases from V and 2 bases from J, the junction contained 4 bases not matched to a gene. The CDR3 loop is CASSYSSQGGNQPQHF. In nucleotides, the CDR3 is TGTGCCAGCAGTTACTCGAGTCAGGGGGGCAATCAGCCCCAGCATTTT.

The chain is built from TRBV4-3 and TRBJ1-2, with 8 bases that match TRBD1. CDR1 is LGHNA and CDR2 is YSLEER in the germline V gene. V dropped 4 bases and J dropped 5; count of bases not matched to a gene: 3. The CDR3 runs 13 residues. CDR3: CASSRDRLYGYTF. DNA for the CDR3: TGCGCCAGCAGCCGGGACAGGTTGTATGGCTACACCTTC.